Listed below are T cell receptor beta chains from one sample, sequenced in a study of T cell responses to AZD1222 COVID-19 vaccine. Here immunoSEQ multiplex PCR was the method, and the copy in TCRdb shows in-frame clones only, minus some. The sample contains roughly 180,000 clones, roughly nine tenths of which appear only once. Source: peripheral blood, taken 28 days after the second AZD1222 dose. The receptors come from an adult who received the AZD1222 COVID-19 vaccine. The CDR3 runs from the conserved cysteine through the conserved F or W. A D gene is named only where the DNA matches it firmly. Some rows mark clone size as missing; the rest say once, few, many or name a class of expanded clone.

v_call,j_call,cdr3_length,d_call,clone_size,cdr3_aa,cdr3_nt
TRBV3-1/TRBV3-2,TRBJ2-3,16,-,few,CASSQRPWAAEDTQYF,TGTGCCAGCAGCCAAAGGCCCTGGGCGGCCGAGGATACGCAGTATTTT
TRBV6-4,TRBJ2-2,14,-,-,CASSDSKYAGELFF,TGTGCCAGCAGTGACTCGAAATACGCCGGGGAGCTGTTTTTT
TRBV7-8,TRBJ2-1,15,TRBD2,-,CASTHRGWTSNEQFF,TGTGCCAGCACCCATCGGGGTTGGACTAGCAATGAGCAGTTCTTC
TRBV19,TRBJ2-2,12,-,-,CASSFNTGELFF,TGTGCCAGTAGCTTCAACACCGGGGAGCTGTTTTTT
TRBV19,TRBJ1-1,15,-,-,CASTGRTLGYTEAFF,TGTGCCAGTACCGGACGAACCTTGGGATACACTGAAGCTTTCTTT
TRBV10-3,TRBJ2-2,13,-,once,CASRDLNTGELFF,TGTGCCAGCCGGGACTTGAACACCGGGGAGCTGTTTTTT
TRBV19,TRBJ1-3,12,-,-,CASSISGNTIYF,TGTGCCAGTAGTATCTCTGGAAACACCATATATTTT
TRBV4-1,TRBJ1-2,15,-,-,CASSRGVGFWGGYTF,TGCGCCAGCAGCCGGGGTGTGGGGTTCTGGGGAGGCTACACCTTC
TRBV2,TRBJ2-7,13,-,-,CASTRDTRSEQYF,TGTGCCAGCACCAGGGACACTCGGAGCGAGCAGTACTTC
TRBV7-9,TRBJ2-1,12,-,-,CASSRGFNEQFF,TGTGCCAGCAGCCGCGGGTTCAATGAGCAGTTCTTC
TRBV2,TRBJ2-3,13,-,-,CASRGLYTDTQYF,TGTGCCAGCAGGGGACTGTACACAGATACGCAGTATTTT
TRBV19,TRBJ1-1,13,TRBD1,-,CASSRQGIDEAFF,TGTGCCAGTAGTAGACAGGGTATCGATGAAGCTTTCTTT
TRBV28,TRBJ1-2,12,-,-,CASSQGLSGYTF,TGTGCCAGCAGTCAAGGGTTGTCCGGCTACACCTTC
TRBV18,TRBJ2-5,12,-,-,CASSREWETQYF,TGTGCCAGCTCAAGAGAGTGGGAGACCCAGTACTTC
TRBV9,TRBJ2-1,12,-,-,CASSVSVNEQFF,TGTGCCAGCAGCGTATCGGTCAATGAGCAGTTCTTC
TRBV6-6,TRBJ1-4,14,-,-,CASSYSSYSEKLFF,TGTGCCAGCAGTTACTCAAGCTATTCCGAAAAACTGTTTTTT
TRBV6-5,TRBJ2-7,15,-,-,CASSYSSRGGYEQYF,TGTGCCAGCAGTTACTCGAGCAGGGGGGGTTACGAGCAGTACTTC
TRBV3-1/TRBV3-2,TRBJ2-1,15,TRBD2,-,CASSLGLAVYNEQFF,TGTGCCAGCAGCCTCGGACTAGCGGTTTACAATGAGCAGTTCTTC
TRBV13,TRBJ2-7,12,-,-,CASSLGLGEQYF,TGTGCCAGCAGCTTAGGGCTGGGTGAGCAGTACTTC
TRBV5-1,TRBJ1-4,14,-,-,CASSLLPNNEKLFF,TGCGCCAGCAGCTTGCTACCGAATAATGAAAAACTGTTTTTT
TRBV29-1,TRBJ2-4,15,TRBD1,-,CSVEDWDRGSPIQYF,TGCAGCGTTGAAGATTGGGACAGGGGTTCCCCCATTCAGTACTTC
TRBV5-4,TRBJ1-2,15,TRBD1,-,CASSTPGQATYGYTF,TGTGCCAGCAGTACCCCGGGACAGGCGACTTATGGCTACACCTTC
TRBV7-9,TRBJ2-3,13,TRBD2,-,CASSLMTSGTQYF,TGTGCCAGCAGCTTAATGACTAGCGGCACGCAGTATTTT
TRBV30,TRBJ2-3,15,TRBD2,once,CAWSPSGRIRDTQYF,TGTGCCTGGAGCCCTAGCGGGAGGATACGGGATACGCAGTATTTT
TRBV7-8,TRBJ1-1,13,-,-,CASSARENTEAFF,TGTGCCAGCAGCGCGAGGGAGAACACTGAAGCTTTCTTT
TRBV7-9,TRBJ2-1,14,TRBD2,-,CASSQAGGGNEQFF,TGTGCCAGCAGCCAAGCGGGAGGGGGGAATGAGCAGTTCTTC
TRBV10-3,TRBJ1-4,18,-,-,CAISEVLTSGPTNEKLFF,TGTGCCATCAGTGAAGTTTTGACCTCAGGGCCAACTAATGAAAAACTGTTTTTT
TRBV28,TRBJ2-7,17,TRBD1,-,CASSLVGQGRRPYEQYF,TGTGCCAGCAGTTTAGTAGGACAGGGGAGGAGACCCTACGAGCAGTACTTC
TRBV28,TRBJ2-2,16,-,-,CASSSTALWGTGELFF,TGTGCCAGCAGTTCTACAGCACTGTGGGGCACCGGGGAGCTGTTTTTT
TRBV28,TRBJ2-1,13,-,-,CASSLDSYNEQFF,TGTGCCAGCAGTTTAGACAGCTACAATGAGCAGTTCTTC
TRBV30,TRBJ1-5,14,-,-,CAWTRGAGNQPQHF,TGTGCCTGGACTAGGGGGGCGGGCAATCAGCCCCAGCATTTT
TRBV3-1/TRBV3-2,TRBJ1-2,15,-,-,CASSQAFDSNYGYTF,TGTGCCAGCAGCCAAGCCTTCGACAGCAACTATGGCTACACCTTC
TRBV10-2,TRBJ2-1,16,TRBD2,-,CASSEEGLVLANEQFF,TGCGCCAGCAGTGAGGAAGGACTAGTATTAGCTAATGAGCAGTTCTTC
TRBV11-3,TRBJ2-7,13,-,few,CASSLWAVHEQYF,TGTGCCAGCAGCTTATGGGCGGTACACGAGCAGTACTTC
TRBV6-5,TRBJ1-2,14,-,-,CATLLSLGEYGYTF,TGTGCCACTCTCCTGTCCTTAGGGGAGTATGGCTACACCTTC
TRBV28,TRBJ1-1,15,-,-,CASSSPPGGNTEAFF,TGTGCCAGCAGTTCCCCGCCCGGGGGGAACACTGAAGCTTTCTTT
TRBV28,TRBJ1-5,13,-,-,CASSLDGNQPQHF,TGTGCCAGCAGTTTGGACGGCAATCAGCCCCAGCATTTT
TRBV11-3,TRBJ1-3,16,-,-,CASSLAGEGRGNTIYF,TGTGCCAGCAGCTTAGCAGGGGAAGGCCGAGGAAACACCATATATTTT
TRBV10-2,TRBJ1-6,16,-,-,CASSEQVGYYNSPLHF,TGCGCCAGCAGTGAACAAGTTGGATACTATAATTCACCCCTCCACTTT
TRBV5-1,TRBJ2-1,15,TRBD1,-,CASSLGQGQRNEQFF,TGCGCCAGCAGCTTGGGGCAGGGACAGCGCAATGAGCAGTTCTTC
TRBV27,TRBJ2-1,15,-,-,CASSPLGAAPAEQFF,TGTGCCAGCAGTCCCCTCGGAGCGGCCCCAGCTGAGCAGTTCTTC
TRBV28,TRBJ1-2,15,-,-,CASSLSRDGPYGYTF,TGTGCCAGCAGTTTATCTCGCGATGGTCCCTATGGCTACACCTTC
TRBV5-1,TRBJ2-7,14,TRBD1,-,CASSSTGVPYEQYF,TGCGCCAGCAGCTCGACAGGGGTCCCCTACGAGCAGTACTTC
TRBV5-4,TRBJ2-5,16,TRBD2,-,CASSPGTSGAQETQYF,TGTGCCAGCAGCCCGGGGACTAGCGGGGCTCAAGAGACCCAGTACTTC
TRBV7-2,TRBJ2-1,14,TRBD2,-,CASSLAGTSGSCLF,TGTGCCAGCAGCTTGGCCGGGACTAGCGGGAGTTGTCTCTTC
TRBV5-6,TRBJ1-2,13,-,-,CASSFPPGTGYTF,TGTGCCAGCAGCTTTCCCCCGGGAACTGGCTACACCTTC
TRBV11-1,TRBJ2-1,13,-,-,CASSLLGRTEQFF,TGTGCCAGCAGCTTATTGGGGCGAACTGAGCAGTTCTTC
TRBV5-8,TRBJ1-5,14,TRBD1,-,CASSLLTGRQPQHF,TGTGCCAGCAGCTTGCTGACAGGGAGGCAGCCCCAGCATTTT
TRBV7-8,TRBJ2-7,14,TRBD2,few,CASGGLAGGYEQYF,TGTGCCAGCGGCGGACTAGCGGGAGGCTACGAGCAGTACTTC
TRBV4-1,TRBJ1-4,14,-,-,CASSRHGAVEKLFF,TGCGCCAGCAGCCGCCACGGAGCTGTCGAAAAACTGTTTTTT
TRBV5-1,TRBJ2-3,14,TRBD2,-,CASSPGTSGRAQYF,TGCGCCAGCAGCCCCGGGACTAGCGGGAGGGCGCAGTATTTT
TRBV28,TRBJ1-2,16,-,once,CASSLPPLVFNYGYTF,TGTGCCAGCAGTTTACCCCCCTTAGTTTTTAACTATGGCTACACCTTC
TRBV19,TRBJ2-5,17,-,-,CASSMRTPTRNQETQYF,TGTGCCAGTAGTATGCGGACACCAACCAGGAATCAAGAGACCCAGTACTTC